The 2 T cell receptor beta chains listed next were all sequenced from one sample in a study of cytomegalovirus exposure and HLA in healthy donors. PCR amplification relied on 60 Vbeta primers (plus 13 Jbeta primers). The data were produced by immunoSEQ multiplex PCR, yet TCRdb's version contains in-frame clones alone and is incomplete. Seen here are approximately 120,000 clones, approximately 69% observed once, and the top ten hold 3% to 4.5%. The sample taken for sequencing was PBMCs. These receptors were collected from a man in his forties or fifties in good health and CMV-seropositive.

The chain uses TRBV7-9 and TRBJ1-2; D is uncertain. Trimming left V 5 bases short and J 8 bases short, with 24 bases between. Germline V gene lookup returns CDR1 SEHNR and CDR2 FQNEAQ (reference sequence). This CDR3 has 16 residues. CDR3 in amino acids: CASSPSESEIWRGYTF. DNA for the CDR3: TGTGCCAGCAGCCCCAGCGAGAGTGAAATCTGGAGGGGCTACACCTTC.

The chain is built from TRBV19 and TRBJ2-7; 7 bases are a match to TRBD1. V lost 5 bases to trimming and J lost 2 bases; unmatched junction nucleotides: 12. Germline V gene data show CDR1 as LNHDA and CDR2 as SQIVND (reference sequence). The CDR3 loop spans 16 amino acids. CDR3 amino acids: CASSPPRTGTPYEQYF. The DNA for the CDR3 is TGTGCCAGTAGTCCCCCCCGGACAGGAACCCCCTACGAGCAGTACTTC.